This T cell receptor (beta chain) comes out of a study of shared clonotypes between healthy human individuals. General observations from the study: Richness estimates generally favored naive over memory subsets.

Only in-frame clones appear in the TCRdb table, and some are missing; sequencing was by immunoSEQ multiplex PCR. Counted here are a few hundred thousand clones, roughly 70% occurring once; the ten biggest clones make up roughly 10%. Germline values: CDR1 SGHDT, CDR2 YYEEEE. Trimming shortened V by 2 bases and J by 3 bases, and 20 bases separated the two germline ends. This CDR3 comprises 17 residues. Comments on this clone: Its antigen is not identified.

The sequenced sample consisted of memory CD4+ T cells sorted from blood. Subset given: CD45RA-negative fraction. The TCR sequence derives from a man aged 25 to 45 in good health. The J gene is TRBJ1-1, the V gene TRBV5-6; a possible D gene is TRBD1 (5 bases). The CDR3, as DNA: TGTGCCAGCAGCTTCCCAGGCTCTCGAGGGGCGCACACTGAAGCTTTCTTT. This codes for CASSFPGSRGAHTEAFF.